These T cell receptor beta chains were read from a single sample in a study of T cells in Graves' hyperthyroidism and ophthalmopathy. TCRdb redid the calling of the multiplex PCR reads with MiXCR, one entry per CDR3 protein. In the table there are about 300,000 distinct CDR3 sequences, roughly 18% of which are singletons. Sequenced material: blood. These receptors were taken from a man in his fifties with Graves' ophthalmopathy. Each CDR3 is given with its conserved first and last residue. A D gene is named only where the DNA matches it firmly. For some rows the clone size is stated as once, few or many, or as a class when expanded; others skip it.

size	V	J	D	CDR3	DNA
-	TRBV9	TRBJ2-1	TRBD2	CASGRALNEQFF	TGTGCCAGCGGGAGGGCCCTAAATGAGCAGTTCTTC
many	TRBV2	TRBJ1-2	-	CASSEDRAHGYTF	TGTGCCAGCAGTGAAGACAGGGCTCATGGCTACACCTTC
few	TRBV3-1	TRBJ1-1	-	CASSPLLMGAAFF	TGTGCCAGCAGCCCCCTGTTGATGGGAGCGGCTTTCTTT
many	TRBV11-2	TRBJ1-6	-	CASSLGAVNSPLHF	TGTGCCAGCAGCTTAGGGGCAGTGAATTCACCCCTCCACTTT
-	TRBV20-1	TRBJ1-5	-	CSARRQNNQPQHF	TGCAGTGCTAGACGACAGAACAATCAGCCCCAGCATTTT
-	TRBV14	TRBJ2-5	-	CASSHWSGETQYF	TGTGCCAGCAGCCATTGGTCCGGAGAGACCCAGTACTTC
-	TRBV10-1	TRBJ2-1	-	CASSEAYVGGQFF	TGCGCCAGCAGTGAGGCTTACGTTGGTGGGCAGTTCTTC
-	TRBV6-1	TRBJ1-5	-	CASRTWWTDSNQPQHF	TGTGCCAGCAGAACGTGGTGGACGGATAGCAATCAGCCCCAGCATTTT
-	TRBV5-1	TRBJ1-1	TRBD1	CASSIDRGGRAFF	TGCGCCAGCAGCATCGACAGGGGAGGTCGGGCTTTCTTT
-	TRBV28	TRBJ2-5	TRBD1	CASSLLGQGSGQETQYF	TGTGCCAGCAGTTTATTAGGACAGGGGAGTGGGCAAGAGACCCAGTACTTC
once	TRBV3-1	TRBJ1-5	-	CASSQDGRDSLSNQPQHF	TGTGCCAGCAGCCAAGATGGGAGAGACAGCTTGAGCAATCAGCCCCAGCATTTT
many	TRBV30	TRBJ2-7	TRBD1	CAWNHPDRGNEQYF	TGTGCCTGGAACCACCCGGACAGGGGAAACGAGCAGTACTTC
few	TRBV6-1	TRBJ2-7	-	CASSDRDGYEQYF	TGTGCCAGCAGTGACAGGGACGGTTACGAGCAGTACTTC
-	TRBV7-3	TRBJ2-7	TRBD1	CASSPGQGHEQYF	TGTGCCAGCAGCCCGGGACAGGGCCACGAGCAGTACTTC
-	TRBV20-1	TRBJ2-1	-	CSDLAVGGNEQFF	TGCAGTGATCTCGCGGTAGGAGGCAATGAGCAGTTCTTC
-	TRBV6-9	TRBJ2-3	TRBD2	CASSYLTSGAPDTQYF	TGTGCCAGCAGTTACCTTACTAGCGGGGCGCCAGATACGCAGTATTTT
many	TRBV30	TRBJ2-3	TRBD2	CAWKWRSSGSYTQYF	TGTGCCTGGAAGTGGCGGTCTAGCGGGAGTTATACGCAGTATTTT